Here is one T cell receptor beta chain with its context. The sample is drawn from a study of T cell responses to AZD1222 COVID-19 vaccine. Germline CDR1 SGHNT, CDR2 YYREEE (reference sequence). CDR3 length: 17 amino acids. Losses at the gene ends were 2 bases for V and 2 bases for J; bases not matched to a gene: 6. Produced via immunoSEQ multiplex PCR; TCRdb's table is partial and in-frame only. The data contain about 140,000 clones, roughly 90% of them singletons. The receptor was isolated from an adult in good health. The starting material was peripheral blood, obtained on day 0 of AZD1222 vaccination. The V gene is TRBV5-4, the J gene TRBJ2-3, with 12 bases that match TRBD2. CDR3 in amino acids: CASSLSLAGGVTDTQYF. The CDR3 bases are TGTGCCAGCAGCTTATCCCTAGCGGGAGGGGTCACAGATACGCAGTATTTT. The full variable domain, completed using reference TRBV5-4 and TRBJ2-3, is ETGVTQSPTHLIKTRGQQVTLRCSSQSGHNTVSWYQQALGQGPQFIFQYYREEENGRGNFPPRFSGLQFPNYSSELNVNALELDDSALYLCASSLSLAGGVTDTQYFGPGTRLTVL.